This TCR beta chain was observed in a study of cytomegalovirus exposure and HLA in healthy donors. Study in general: A prior study identified 110 million or so unique TCR beta sequences from about 179 million T cells. Findings and limits, study-wide: The majority of CMV-associated TCR beta chains were reported as apparently HLA-restricted in a later analysis.

13 Jbeta primers and 60 Vbeta primers were used for the PCR. Some clones are missing from TCRdb's copy, which holds only in-frame ones; the method was immunoSEQ multiplex PCR. The repertoire has about 120,000 clones, around 65% of them found once; the top ten carry over 1.5%. As concerns this clone: Its antigen is unidentified.

V was clipped by 6 bases and J by 3 bases; unmatched bases: 9. CDR3 length: 14 residues. CDR1 GTSNPN and CDR2 SVGIG come from the germline V gene (reference sequence). Source material: PBMCs. The chain has TRBV30 and TRBJ2-7; 9 nucleotides align to TRBD2. The clonotype comes from a man younger than 30 in good health and CMV-seronegative. CDR3 DNA sequence: TGTGCCTGTACGGTCCCGACTAGCGGCTACGAGCAGTACTTC. It encodes CACTVPTSGYEQYF.